Below, 20 T cell receptor beta chains from the same sample are listed, as sequenced in a study of beta chain features in type 1 diabetes. Broader study findings: Type 1 diabetes patients had TCRB CDR3s that were shorter (moderately but significantly so) in all four CD4+ subsets.

The antigens for these receptors are not known. Since all of the isolated RNA was reverse transcribed, expressed TCRB transcripts were what got sequenced. Produced via immunoSEQ multiplex PCR; TCRdb's table is partial and in-frame only. The data show around 260,000 clones, roughly 20% seen once. Material: naive CD4+ T cells from blood. These receptors all stem from a woman aged 40 to 55 with type 1 diabetes.

This clone was detected a few times. This chain uses TRBV9 with TRBJ2-1; 9 bases are shared with TRBD2. CDR1 SGDLS and CDR2 YYNGEE come from the germline V gene. The CDR3 has 17 amino acids. J lost 1 base, V lost 0 bases, and 5 bases had no gene match. As DNA, the CDR3 is TGTGCCAGCAGCGTAGCTCTGAGCGGGGGGTCCTACAATGAGCAGTTCTTC. Translating it yields CASSVALSGGSYNEQFF.

The sample holds a few counts of this clone. This sequence joins TRBV4-3 and TRBJ2-1; 10 bases match TRBD2. Germline V CDR1 and CDR2: LGHNA, YSLEER. The V and J ends lost 0 bases and 3 bases, in that order; junction bases with no gene match: 2. There are 16 residues in the CDR3. The CDR3 sequence: CASSQDVAGGYNEQFF. CDR3 sequence (DNA): TGCGCCAGCAGCCAAGACGTAGCGGGAGGCTACAATGAGCAGTTCTTC.

This clone turned up a few times. The chain is built from TRBV5-6 and TRBJ2-7; possible D gene TRBD2, 6 bases. This CDR3 has 15 amino acids. V lost 4 bases, J lost 1 base, and 15 bases lay in between. Germline V gene sequence: CDR1 SGHDT, CDR2 YYEEEE. The CDR3 nucleotides read TGTGCCAGCAGCCCCCGGGAGATTTCATCCTACGAGCAGTACTTC. Translated, it gives CASSPREISSYEQYF.

This chain joins TRBV4-1 and TRBJ2-1, with D possibly being TRBD1 (6 bases). The germline gives CDR1 MGHRA, CDR2 YSYEKL. Trimming pared 2 bases from V and 4 bases from J, leaving 9 bases between. The CDR3 sequence is 14 residues long. The CDR3, as DNA: TGCGCCAGCAGCCAACCAGGACAGTACAATGAGCAGTTCTTC. Translating it yields CASSQPGQYNEQFF.

J is TRBJ2-1 and V is TRBV29-1; 7 bases agree with TRBD1. The CDR3 runs 12 residues. Germline V gene sequence: CDR1 SQVTM, CDR2 ANQGSEA. Unmatched junction bases numbered 2, after V lost 6 bases and J lost 3 bases. The CDR3 sequence is CSVRDSYNEQFF. DNA for the CDR3: TGCAGCGTCCGGGACAGCTACAATGAGCAGTTCTTC.

The chain is built from TRBV30 and TRBJ2-3; D not certain. The CDR3 length is 11 residues. V lost 1 base, J lost 8 bases, and 7 bases lay in between. Germline lookup yields CDR1 GTSNPN and CDR2 SVGIG (reference sequence). DNA of the CDR3: TGTGCCTGGAGTGAAGAGTCTACGCAGTATTTT. Translated: CAWSEESTQYF.

V is TRBV29-1 and J is TRBJ2-7; D is unclear. V lost 0 bases to trimming and J lost 7 bases, with 10 bases between them. This CDR3 has 12 amino acids. Germline loops: CDR1 SQVTM, CDR2 ANQGSEA. Here the CDR3 DNA reads TGCAGCGTTGAAGATCGAGGAAGGGAGCAGTACTTC. Amino acid sequence: CSVEDRGREQYF.

V gene TRBV5-1 combines with J gene TRBJ1-1; TRBD1 is a possible D gene (6 bases). CDR1 is SGHRS, CDR2 YFSETQ, per germline. This CDR3 is 15 amino acids long. The germline V and J ends were trimmed by 2 bases and 5 bases, with 16 bases remaining between them. The CDR3 spells CASSFGGQPSTEAFF. The CDR3 DNA follows: TGCGCCAGCAGCTTTGGAGGACAGCCGAGTACTGAAGCTTTCTTT. Full variable domain (missing parts from reference TRBV5-1 and TRBJ1-1): KAGVTQTPRYLIKTRGQQVTLSCSPISGHRSVSWYQQTPGQGLQFLFEYFSETQRNKGNFPGRFSGRQFSNSRSEMNVSTLELGDSALYLCASSFGGQPSTEAFFGQGTRLTVV.

This clone was counted between two and nine times. The chain couples TRBV10-3 to TRBJ2-2; 8 bases align to TRBD2. There are 13 residues in the CDR3. V dropped 7 bases and J dropped 4; count of bases not matched to a gene: 2. Germline V gene data show CDR1 as ENHRY and CDR2 as SYGVKD. CDR3: CAITSGPTGELFF. For the CDR3, the DNA is TGTGCCATCACTAGCGGGCCCACCGGGGAGCTGTTTTTT.

This chain connects TRBV25-1 to TRBJ1-1, with unresolved D. The length of the CDR3 is 14 residues. Germline values: CDR1 MGHDK, CDR2 SYGVNS. V was pared by 4 bases and J by 0 bases, with 9 bases between. The CDR3 loop is CASSADLLNTEAFF. CDR3 bases: TGTGCCAGCAGTGCGGACTTACTGAACACTGAAGCTTTCTTT.

The chain combines TRBV4-3 with TRBJ2-1, with TRBD2 matching 15 bases. The CDR3 runs to 21 residues. Germline CDR1 reads LGHNA; CDR2 reads YSLEER. Germline trimming cut 1 base from V and 1 base from J; bases unmatched to any gene: 11. In DNA, the CDR3 is TGCGCCAGCAGCCAAGCGGATATGGGACTAGCGGGAGGACCTTCCTACAATGAGCAGTTCTTC. Translation gives CASSQADMGLAGGPSYNEQFF.

This clone was observed a few times. The V and J genes are TRBV9 and TRBJ2-3; D may be TRBD2 (5 bases). Germline V gene data show CDR1 as SGDLS and CDR2 as YYNGEE. The CDR3 is 14 residues long. V lost 0 bases to trimming and J lost 4 bases, with 9 bases between them. CDR3 nucleotide sequence: TGTGCCAGCAGCGTAGATGAGGGAGCAGATACGCAGTATTTT. Translated: CASSVDEGADTQYF.

The rearrangement joins TRBV7-2 to TRBJ2-6, with D possibly being TRBD1 (6 bases). Germline values: CDR1 SGHTA, CDR2 FQGNSA. The V end lost 4 bases, the J end lost 2 bases, and 12 bases lay between the germline ends. This CDR3 contains 16 residues. The CDR3 sequence: CASSSDPGAGANVLTF. The DNA of the CDR3 is TGTGCCAGCAGCTCCGACCCAGGGGCTGGGGCCAACGTCCTGACTTTC.

This sequence joins TRBV11-2 and TRBJ2-3; 9 positions agree with TRBD1. This CDR3 is 14 amino acids long. The germline CDR1 and CDR2 sequences are SGHAT and FQNNGV. The V gene end was trimmed by 5 bases and the J gene end by 4 bases; junction bases not matched to a gene: 4. The CDR3 region has the DNA TGTGCCAGCAGCCCAGGACAGGGGTCAGATACGCAGTATTTT. Residues: CASSPGQGSDTQYF. The whole variable domain, filled in from reference TRBV11-2 and TRBJ2-3, reads EAGVAQSPRYKIIEKRQSVAFWCNPISGHATLYWYQQILGQGPKLLIQFQNNGVVDDSQLPKDRFSAERLKGVDSTLKIQPAKLEDSAVYLCASSPGQGSDTQYFGPGTRLTVL.

This clone has a handful of counts. This chain connects TRBV5-4 to TRBJ2-5; 12 bases match TRBD2. The CDR3 runs to 17 residues. V gave up 1 base and J gave up 4 bases; unmatched junction bases: 8. From germline, CDR1 is SGHNT and CDR2 YYREEE (reference sequence). CDR3: CASSLLLTSGRRETQYF. In DNA, the CDR3 is TGTGCCAGCAGCTTGTTGTTGACTAGCGGGAGAAGAGAGACCCAGTACTTC.

This clone was recorded a few times. The chain couples TRBV28 to TRBJ1-1; D ambiguous. The CDR3 spans 14 residues. Trimming removed 3 bases at V and 6 bases at J, with 14 bases between. CDR1 is MDHEN, CDR2 SYDVKM, per germline. CDR3 DNA: TGTGCCAGCAGTTTTGAGATGGCCGACTCTGAAGCTTTCTTT. Translating gives CASSFEMADSEAFF.

The V call is TRBV18, the J call TRBJ1-5; TRBD1 is a possible D gene (5 bases). Trimming pared 2 bases from V and 5 bases from J, leaving 10 bases between. Germline V gives CDR1 KGHSH, CDR2 LQKENI. The CDR3 contains 14 residues. The CDR3 coding sequence is TGTGCCAGCTCACCAAATTCGGGGGATCAGCCCCAGCATTTT. This codes for CASSPNSGDQPQHF.

This sequence joins TRBV18 and TRBJ2-5; weak D call: TRBD2 (6 bases). Trimming left V 3 bases short and J 2 bases short, with 10 bases between. The germline V gene encodes CDR1 KGHSH and CDR2 LQKENI. The CDR3 loop spans 14 amino acids. Here the CDR3 reads CASSPQTSQETQYF. CDR3 nucleotides: TGTGCCAGCTCACCTCAGACTAGTCAAGAGACCCAGTACTTC.

This clone was counted a few times. V gene TRBV29-1 combines with J gene TRBJ2-5, with D uncertain. Trimming removed 4 bases from V and 0 bases from J, with 6 bases in between. This CDR3 comprises 12 residues. Per germline, CDR1 SQVTM and CDR2 ANQGSEA. DNA of the CDR3: TGCAGCGTTGGTGGAGACCAAGAGACCCAGTACTTC. Its translation: CSVGGDQETQYF.

The chain carries TRBV30 and TRBJ2-6, with D possibly TRBD2 on 6 matching bases. There are 14 residues in the CDR3. The germline V gene has CDR1 GTSNPN and CDR2 SVGIG (reference sequence). V was cut by 5 bases and J by 3 bases, with 11 bases left in between. CDR3 coding DNA: TGTGCCTGGGGACTAACCAGTGGGGCCAACGTCCTGACTTTC. Protein product: CAWGLTSGANVLTF.